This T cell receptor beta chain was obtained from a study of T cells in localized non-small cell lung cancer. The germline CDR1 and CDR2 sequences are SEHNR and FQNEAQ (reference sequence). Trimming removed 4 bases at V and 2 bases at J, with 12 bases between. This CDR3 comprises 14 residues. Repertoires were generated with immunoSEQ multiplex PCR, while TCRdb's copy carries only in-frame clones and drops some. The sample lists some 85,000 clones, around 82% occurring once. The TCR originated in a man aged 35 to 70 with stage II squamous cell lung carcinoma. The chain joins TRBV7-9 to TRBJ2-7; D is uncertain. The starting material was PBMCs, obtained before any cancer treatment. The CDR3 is CASSSSTFTYEQYF. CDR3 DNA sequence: TGTGCCAGCAGCTCGTCGACATTCACCTACGAGCAGTACTTC. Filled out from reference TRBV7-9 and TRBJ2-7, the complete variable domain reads DTGVSQNPRHKITKRGQNVTFRCDPISEHNRLYWYRQTLGQGPEFLTYFQNEAQLEKSRLLSDRFSAERPKGSFSTLEIQRTEQGDSAMYLCASSSSTFTYEQYFGPGTRLTVT.